These 29 T cell receptor beta chains originate from one sample sequenced in a study of T-cell reconstitution after alpha-beta-depleted transplantation in children (dated by TCRdb to the mid-2010s). This sample's treatment or condition label indicates: allogeneic hematopoietic cell transplantation with graft depleted of TCRalphabeta T cells and CD19 B cells. Libraries were constructed by PCR. Sequenced using an Illumina HiSeq 2500. TCR libraries were prepared with molecular barcoding, using unique molecular identifiers to normalize TCRbeta repertoire quantification. Starting from the raw public reads, TCRdb applied fastp trimming at Q25, assembled clones with MiXCR and retained in-frame beta chains. Each CDR3 protein gets just one entry, which takes the most common genes and DNA from the rows behind it. This sample comprises around 90,000 distinct CDR3 sequences, roughly a sixth of them detected only once. The ten largest account for roughly a fifth of the sample.

The source was PBMCs, mostly from graft donor cells, collected 180 days after TCRalphabeta/CD19-depleted stem cell transplant. Source of these receptors: a male patient between 2 and 10 years old who had a stem cell transplant for acute lymphoblastic leukemia, so the T cells may come from the graft donor.

This clonotype was seen only a few times. J is TRBJ2-3 and V is TRBV5-1; weak D call: TRBD1 (6 bases). With 0 bases removed from V and 2 bases from J, the gap between germline ends came to 16 bases. This CDR3 contains 17 residues. Germline V CDR1 and CDR2: SGHRS, YFSETQ. DNA of the CDR3: TGCGCCAGCAGCTTGGGAGGGGGTTGGAGGCTCACAGATACGCAGTATTTT. Translated, it gives CASSLGGGWRLTDTQYF.

This clonotype was counted only a few times. This sequence joins TRBV6-5 and TRBJ1-1, with TRBD1 matching over 10 bases. The germline V gene encodes CDR1 MNHEY and CDR2 SVGAGI. Trimming took 0 bases from V and 3 from J; bases not matched to a gene: 10. The CDR3 contains 18 residues. The chain's CDR3 is CASSYSKRGQGSDTEAFF. CDR3 DNA: TGTGCCAGCAGTTACTCCAAAAGGGGACAGGGGTCGGACACTGAAGCTTTCTTT.

The chain joins TRBV11-3 to TRBJ2-3; TRBD2 matches at 7 bases. CDR3 size: 17 residues. Germline V gene sequence: CDR1 SGHNT, CDR2 YENEEA. V lost 5 bases to trimming and J lost 0 bases; unmatched junction nucleotides: 11. For the CDR3, the DNA is TGTGCCAGCAGCCTCGGGACTACAACGTTTAGCACAGATACGCAGTATTTT. Translated: CASSLGTTTFSTDTQYF.

The table lists this clonotype with a few counts. The chain uses TRBV29-1 and TRBJ1-2; 12 nucleotides agree with TRBD1. Germline CDR1 and CDR2: SQVTM and ANQGSEA. The CDR3 has 14 residues. J was trimmed by 7 bases and V by 4 bases; bases with no gene match: 7. This chain's CDR3 is CSVVGTGGNRGYTF. CDR3 sequence (DNA): TGCAGCGTTGTAGGGACAGGGGGCAATCGTGGCTACACCTTC.

This clonotype was detected once. The chain carries TRBV20-1 and TRBJ2-4, with D hard to call. This CDR3 contains 17 residues. Germline values: CDR1 DFQATT, CDR2 SNEGSKA (reference sequence). V dropped 6 bases and J dropped 0 bases, with 21 bases sitting between them. The CDR3 protein is CSAPGTDQRLAKNIQYF. The CDR3, as DNA: TGCAGTGCCCCGGGCACGGACCAACGACTAGCCAAAAACATTCAGTACTTC.

CDR3 in amino acids: CSARDLSGTGFYEQYF. DNA of the CDR3: TGCAGTGCTAGAGACCTCTCCGGGACAGGGTTTTACGAGCAGTACTTC. V usage is TRBV20-1 and J usage is TRBJ2-7, with 9 bases that match TRBD1. Unmatched junction bases numbered 10, after V lost 0 bases and J lost 4 bases. The V gene's germline CDR1 is DFQATT and CDR2 SNEGSKA (reference sequence). This CDR3 region has 16 residues.

The CDR3 reads CASRSRAGDGFNYGYTF. The DNA for the CDR3 is TGTGCCAGCAGAAGTCGGGCAGGGGACGGGTTTAACTATGGCTACACCTTC. V and J are TRBV7-8 and TRBJ1-2; maybe TRBD1 (6 bases). Germline-derived CDR1 and CDR2 are SGHVS and FQNEAQ. This CDR3 has 17 residues. The V and J ends lost 6 bases and 1 base respectively, with 21 bases between them.

This clonotype has more than one count but fewer than ten. The CDR3 sequence is CASSSLAGGPYYEQYF. The DNA for the CDR3 is TGTGCCAGCAGTTCCCTAGCGGGGGGGCCTTATTACGAGCAGTACTTC. J is TRBJ2-7 and V is TRBV28; 12 bases are a match to TRBD2. The V segment lost 4 bases and the J segment 4 bases; nucleotides outside the gene matches: 8. The CDR3 length is 16 residues. From germline, CDR1 is MDHEN and CDR2 SYDVKM.

This clonotype was observed a handful of times. The chain couples TRBV7-8 to TRBJ2-7; D may be TRBD1 (6 bases). The germline V and J ends were trimmed by 7 bases and 4 bases, with 17 bases remaining between them. The V gene's germline CDR1 is SGHVS and CDR2 FQNEAQ. The CDR3 runs 14 residues. CDR3 sequence (DNA): TGTGCCAGCAAAATACGGGAAGGGGGATACGAGCAGTACTTC. It encodes CASKIREGGYEQYF.

The CDR3 sequence is CASSSLGGQGGHGYTF. In DNA form, the CDR3 reads TGTGCCAGCAGTTCATTGGGGGGGCAGGGAGGGCATGGCTACACCTTC. V usage is TRBV12-3 or TRBV12-4 and J usage is TRBJ1-2; possibly TRBD1 for D (6 bases). The V end was cut by 4 bases, the J end by 6 bases, with 21 bases between. The CDR3 runs to 16 residues.

This clonotype was counted ten times or more. This rearrangement joins TRBV5-1 to TRBJ2-3, with D possibly being TRBD2 (6 bases). CDR1 and CDR2 from the germline V gene are SGHRS and YFSETQ. V lost 4 bases and J 5 bases, leaving 14 bases between the germline ends. The CDR3 extends over 14 amino acids. The CDR3 reads CASSLGGGGDTQYF. The CDR3 DNA reads TGCGCCAGCAGCCTGGGGGGAGGTGGAGATACGCAGTATTTT.

This clonotype was seen a few times. The CDR3 sequence is CASSRTGGELFF. CDR3 DNA sequence: TGTGCCAGCAGTCGAACTGGCGGGGAGCTGTTTTTT. This sequence joins TRBV7-2 and TRBJ2-2; D gene ambiguous. Germline CDR1 SGHTA, CDR2 FQGNSA. There are 12 residues in the CDR3. Trimming pared 6 bases from V and 7 bases from J, leaving 9 bases between.

This clonotype has just a few counts. This chain connects TRBV12-3 or TRBV12-4 to TRBJ2-7; possibly TRBD1 for D (5 bases). This CDR3 is built from 14 residues. The V gene lost 7 bases and the J gene lost 1 base, with 14 bases spanning the gap. The CDR3 reads CASMRQPNSYEQYF. CDR3 nucleotides: TGTGCCAGCATGAGACAGCCAAATTCCTACGAGCAGTACTTC.

This sequence joins TRBV20-1 and TRBJ1-2, with a weak D call TRBD1 (5 bases). Trimming stripped 0 bases from V and 6 bases from J, with 17 bases between. The CDR3 has 15 residues. The germline V gene has CDR1 DFQATT and CDR2 SNEGSKA (reference sequence). The CDR3 reads CSARDTRPPGHGYTF. For the CDR3, the DNA is TGCAGTGCTAGAGATACAAGGCCACCGGGGCATGGCTACACCTTC.

The V gene is TRBV2, the J gene TRBJ1-5; tentatively, D is TRBD1 (5 bases). V shed 6 bases and J shed 0 bases, with 15 bases lying between them. The CDR3 length is 16 residues. The germline V gene encodes CDR1 SNHLY and CDR2 FYNNEI. The CDR3 nucleotides are TGTGCCAGCAGCAGATCGAGACAGAATAGCAATCAGCCCCAGCATTTT. Protein: CASSRSRQNSNQPQHF.

This clonotype was recorded a few times. The chain links TRBV7-2 to TRBJ2-7, with 8 bases aligning to TRBD2. The ends lost 5 bases at V and 2 bases at J; junction bases unmatched: 8. Germline assignment: CDR1 SGHTA and CDR2 FQGNSA. This CDR3 is 15 amino acids long. The CDR3 nucleotides are TGTGCCAGCAGCCAAAGCGGGAGTATTGCCTACGAGCAGTACTTC. Its protein product is CASSQSGSIAYEQYF.

This clonotype showed up many times. The CDR3 here is CSARDLVTQYF. For the CDR3, the DNA is TGCAGTGCTAGAGACCTTGTGACCCAGTACTTC. The V call is TRBV20-1, the J call TRBJ2-5, with unresolved D. The V gene lost 0 bases and the J gene lost 7 bases, with 6 bases spanning the gap. The CDR3 consists of 11 residues. Germline CDR1 reads DFQATT; CDR2 reads SNEGSKA (reference sequence).

This clonotype was picked up a small number of times. This chain connects TRBV29-1 to TRBJ2-6, with 9 bases lining up with TRBD1. V lost 0 bases and J lost 2; bases outside the gene matches: 11. This CDR3 comprises 19 residues. Germline lookup yields CDR1 SQVTM and CDR2 ANQGSEA. For the CDR3, the DNA is TGCAGCGTTGAAGATACCAAAGGACAGGGGAAAGCTGGGGCCAACGTCCTGACTTTC. It translates to CSVEDTKGQGKAGANVLTF.

In its sample, this clonotype was seen a few times. The chain joins TRBV6-1 to TRBJ2-7, with TRBD1 as a possible D gene (6 bases). The V and J ends lost 1 base and 6 bases respectively, with 22 bases between them. In germline, CDR1 is MNHNS, CDR2 SASEGT. The CDR3 is 17 amino acids. CDR3 amino acids: CASSEEVWGPLRPEQYF. The CDR3 nucleotides read TGTGCCAGCAGTGAAGAGGTCTGGGGGCCCCTGAGGCCCGAGCAGTACTTC.

The CDR3 loop is CASSPRTATGNSPLHF. DNA for the CDR3: TGTGCCAGCAGCCCTAGGACAGCGACGGGGAATTCACCCCTCCACTTT. This chain links TRBV7-9 with TRBJ1-6, with D possibly being TRBD1 (6 bases). V was trimmed by 5 bases and J by 7 bases, leaving 18 bases between them. This CDR3 is built from 16 residues. Germline V gene sequence: CDR1 SEHNR, CDR2 FQNEAQ (reference sequence).

In this sample, this clonotype turned up many times. The J gene is TRBJ1-1, the V gene TRBV9; D is ambiguous. The CDR3 has 15 residues. V lost 3 bases, J lost 4 bases, and 16 bases lay in between. CDR1 SGDLS and CDR2 YYNGEE come from the germline V gene. The CDR3 spells CASSALSGSGTEAFF. The CDR3 region has the DNA TGTGCCAGCAGCGCTCTGTCGGGGTCGGGCACTGAAGCTTTCTTT.

In its sample, this clonotype was seen a few times. CDR3: CASIGTANTEAFF. The CDR3 DNA sequence: TGTGCCAGCATCGGGACAGCGAACACTGAAGCTTTCTTT. The chain recombines TRBV6-6 with TRBJ1-1, with 7 nucleotides matching TRBD1. Per germline, CDR1 MNHNY and CDR2 SVGAGI (reference sequence). This CDR3 has 13 residues. The trim removed 7 bases at V and 1 base at J, leaving 3 bases unmatched.

This clonotype was seen at least ten times. This chain connects TRBV15 to TRBJ2-2; 7 positions agree with TRBD2. Trimming cost V 6 bases and J 4 bases; bases outside gene matches: 14. This CDR3 is 17 amino acids long. CDR1 and CDR2 from the germline V gene are LNHNV and YYDKDF (reference sequence). CDR3 region: CATRLTPGGVFTGELFF. In DNA, the CDR3 is TGTGCCACCAGGTTAACGCCGGGGGGAGTGTTCACCGGGGAGCTGTTTTTT.

This clonotype was counted a few times. This chain joins TRBV6-5 and TRBJ1-2; TRBD1 matches at 8 bases. From germline, CDR1 is MNHEY and CDR2 SVGAGI. V dropped 0 bases and J dropped 8; count of bases not matched to a gene: 8. CDR3 length equals 15 residues. The CDR3 is CASSYSNDRGEGYTF. CDR3 bases: TGTGCCAGCAGTTACTCTAACGACAGGGGCGAAGGCTACACCTTC.

The table lists this clonotype with a few counts. The rearrangement uses TRBV20-1 and TRBJ1-1; D is undetermined. The germline CDR1 and CDR2 sequences are DFQATT and SNEGSKA (reference sequence). The CDR3 runs 18 residues. V lost 0 bases to trimming and J lost 1 base, with 21 bases between them. The CDR3 reads CSARESEGRFYRNTEAFF. CDR3 nucleotide sequence: TGCAGTGCTAGAGAAAGCGAAGGGAGATTCTATCGGAACACTGAAGCTTTCTTT.

This clonotype was detected many times. V usage is TRBV6-1 and J usage is TRBJ1-2; D is perhaps TRBD1 (6 bases). Germline CDR1 MNHNS, CDR2 SASEGT. The CDR3 runs to 14 residues. Trimming left V 4 bases short and J 4 bases short, with 13 bases between. The CDR3 DNA reads TGTGCCAGCAGTGCACTAACAGGGACCTATGGCTACACCTTC. Protein: CASSALTGTYGYTF.

The chain links TRBV20-1 to TRBJ2-7; TRBD1 might be the D (5 bases). Trimming removed 1 base at V and 4 bases at J, with 8 bases between. Germline V lookup: CDR1 DFQATT, CDR2 SNEGSKA (reference sequence). The CDR3 covers 12 residues. The CDR3 DNA reads as TGCAGTGCTAGAGGACAGCCGTACGAGCAGTACTTC. Protein product: CSARGQPYEQYF.

In this sample, this clonotype turned up once. The V and J genes are TRBV23-1 and TRBJ2-7; 8 bases match TRBD1. TRBV23-1 is an ORF; its function is uncertain. This CDR3 contains 15 residues. J was trimmed by 7 bases and V by 2 bases; bases with no gene match: 10. CDR3 DNA sequence: TGCGCCAGCAGTCAACGGCTTCAGGGGGCGCGGGAGCAGTACTTC. Its protein is CASSQRLQGAREQYF.

This rearrangement joins TRBV5-4 to TRBJ2-1, with no clear D. Per germline, CDR1 SGHNT and CDR2 YYREEE (reference sequence). The germline V and J ends were trimmed by 4 bases and 7 bases, with 18 bases remaining between them. CDR3 length equals 15 residues. CDR3 in amino acids: CASSPSVADLNEQFF. CDR3 DNA sequence: TGTGCCAGCAGCCCTTCGGTAGCAGACCTTAATGAGCAGTTCTTC. Looking up the rest from reference TRBV5-4 and TRBJ2-1 gives the full variable domain: ETGVTQSPTHLIKTRGQQVTLRCSSQSGHNTVSWYQQALGQGPQFIFQYYREEENGRGNFPPRFSGLQFPNYSSELNVNALELDDSALYLCASSPSVADLNEQFFGPGTRLTVL.